This TCR beta chain derives from a study of T cells in placental villitis. Notes on the research overall: Two of the control placentae were from preterm deliveries, but examination found no significant pathology in either one. Placental TCR-beta repertoires were compared across villitis of unknown etiology, gestational-age-matched unaffected controls, and infectious villitis in order to test an allograft-versus-infection hypothesis. The paper's findings and limits, for the study overall: Clonality was higher in villitis of unknown etiology placentae than in controls (median roughly 0.057 versus 0.006, p=0.0025), a result indicating clonal expansion. CMV-specific clone frequencies were higher in infectious CMV cases than in villitis of unknown etiology (around 0.011 vs 0.00091), and the villitis of unknown etiology frequencies did not differ from those of controls. Small amounts of decidua were contained in the paraffin blocks, so some of the captured T cells, especially in controls, may have been decidual rather than villous infiltrates. With bulk tissue sequencing, helper, regulatory or cytotoxic T cells could not be distinguished, nor could maternal versus fetal T cells, and gamma-delta receptors were excluded.

Some eleven control placentae without villitis were matched to the villitis of unknown etiology cases on the basis of gestational age at delivery. Placentae were collected after delivery and underwent gross and histological evaluation before archival tissue selection. Five 10-micron scrolls were cut from each FFPE block, and DNA was then isolated using the AllPrep DNA/RNA FFPE Tissue kit. DNA concentration and purity were checked by NanoDrop, and RNA quality was assessed on a Bioanalyzer. TCR-beta CDR3 regions were amplified from genomic DNA with the immunoSEQ v4 bias-controlled multiplex PCR assay, run blinded to group allocation. Reference gene primers were added alongside TCR-beta primers to estimate nucleated cell and T cell quantities per sample. Sequencing of the libraries was performed on an Illumina MiSeq with a 100-cycle paired-end protocol. The source study handled its data this way. In the immunoSEQ Analyzer software, diversity and richness were calculated, with richness measured by iChao1 and clonality based on Pielou evenness and Shannon diversity on a 0-1 scale where a higher value means less diversity. CDR3 amino acid sequences together with V/J genes were queried against VDJdb for CMV, EBV and influenza A specificities, with confidence 3 and substitution 2 applied. The Morisita-Horn index was used to assess how much TCR-beta amino acid clonotypes overlapped between the villitis of unknown etiology, infectious villitis and control repertoires. TCRdb re-hosts the immuneACCESS table, in-frame sequences only. Its copies lack some clones; in the studies checked, an unresolved V gene accounts for under half of them, and the cause for the rest is not known. That table furnishes V, J and clone size, whereas the DNA furnished D and trimming. Across this sample there are about 500 clones, with roughly 92% seen only once. The ten largest clones add up to around 17% of the sample.

On this clone: No antigen is known for it. No per-base quality is available; no much larger clone lies one base away.

The junction shows trimming of 3 bases on V and 4 bases on J, plus 13 bases between the germline ends. The cysteine opens and the phenylalanine closes a CDR3 of 15 amino acids. Just CDR3 DNA is preserved here, 45 bases in frame from base 1. Per the germline V gene, KGHDR is the CDR1 and SFDVKD is the CDR2. The chain was built from TRBV24-1 and TRBJ2-3; TRBD2 might be the D gene, on 5 matching bases. The receptor was derived from a human donor in good health; the placental T cells may come from both mother and fetus. Input material: placental tissue containing maternal and fetal cells. The DNA reads TGTGCCACCAGTGATCTGTCGGGAATTGCAGATACGCAGTATTTT. The resulting protein is CATSDLSGIADTQYF.